This is a list of T cell receptor beta chains from one sample in a study of cytomegalovirus exposure and HLA in healthy donors. Repertoires were generated with immunoSEQ multiplex PCR, while TCRdb's copy carries only in-frame clones and drops some. The data show roughly 150,000 clones, around 85% seen once. Sequenced: PBMCs. The receptors here all came from a female donor in good health and CMV-seronegative. The conserved cysteine and the conserved F or W are not part of the CDR3 here. Each record gives: V gene, D gene, J gene, CDR3 protein. A D gene is named only where the DNA matches it firmly.

v_call: TRBV25-1; d_call: TRBD2; j_call: TRBJ2-7; cdr3_aa: ASSERGLAGEYEQY
v_call: TRBV5-4; d_call: TRBD2; j_call: TRBJ2-5; cdr3_aa: ASSGRGAGGSGETQY
v_call: TRBV30; d_call: NA; j_call: TRBJ1-4; cdr3_aa: AWSKRTASNEKLF
v_call: TRBV7-9; d_call: NA; j_call: TRBJ2-1; cdr3_aa: ASSLAGGQSKIWF
v_call: TRBV10-3; d_call: TRBD1; j_call: TRBJ1-4; cdr3_aa: ATRDRIVRNEKLF
v_call: TRBV6-6; d_call: TRBD1; j_call: TRBJ2-7; cdr3_aa: ASSYRTGGYEQY
v_call: TRBV10-3; d_call: NA; j_call: TRBJ1-5; cdr3_aa: AISESGVGGSNQPQH
v_call: TRBV11-2; d_call: TRBD2; j_call: TRBJ2-3; cdr3_aa: ASSLFRSGADTQY
v_call: TRBV28; d_call: TRBD2; j_call: TRBJ2-3; cdr3_aa: ASRGMAGDTDTQY
v_call: TRBV4-1; d_call: NA; j_call: TRBJ1-5; cdr3_aa: ASSQVGPAGQPQH
v_call: TRBV28; d_call: TRBD2; j_call: TRBJ2-7; cdr3_aa: ASSAPGLAGARSYEQY
v_call: TRBV25-1; d_call: NA; j_call: TRBJ2-7; cdr3_aa: ASSEMKGTYEQY
v_call: TRBV4-2; d_call: NA; j_call: TRBJ2-7; cdr3_aa: ASSRRGQGLEQY
v_call: TRBV25-1; d_call: TRBD1; j_call: TRBJ1-5; cdr3_aa: ASRQGYQPQH
v_call: TRBV6-5; d_call: NA; j_call: TRBJ2-1; cdr3_aa: ASRGGPYNEQF
v_call: TRBV5-1; d_call: TRBD1; j_call: TRBJ2-6; cdr3_aa: ASSSPQGSGANVLT
v_call: TRBV7-6; d_call: TRBD1; j_call: TRBJ1-1; cdr3_aa: ASSFGQGSTEAF
v_call: TRBV7-9; d_call: TRBD1; j_call: TRBJ2-1; cdr3_aa: ASTLNRGQFEQF
v_call: TRBV7-3; d_call: NA; j_call: TRBJ2-3; cdr3_aa: ASSLSGTDTQY
v_call: TRBV9; d_call: NA; j_call: TRBJ2-2; cdr3_aa: ASSVRGGPAGNTGELF
v_call: TRBV7-3; d_call: TRBD2; j_call: TRBJ2-1; cdr3_aa: ASSLAGGRNEQF
v_call: TRBV14; d_call: NA; j_call: TRBJ2-5; cdr3_aa: ASSHSYQETQY
v_call: TRBV30; d_call: NA; j_call: TRBJ2-5; cdr3_aa: AWSVDWEETQY
v_call: TRBV5-1; d_call: NA; j_call: TRBJ1-1; cdr3_aa: ASSLAGGYTEAF
v_call: TRBV19; d_call: TRBD1; j_call: TRBJ2-5; cdr3_aa: ASSIGWAGGQETQY
v_call: TRBV6-6; d_call: NA; j_call: TRBJ1-1; cdr3_aa: ASSYVQFDEAF
v_call: TRBV19; d_call: NA; j_call: TRBJ1-5; cdr3_aa: ASSIDGLAGQPQH
v_call: TRBV30; d_call: NA; j_call: TRBJ2-7; cdr3_aa: AWSKRALSYEQY
v_call: TRBV27; d_call: NA; j_call: TRBJ1-1; cdr3_aa: ASSLIWGYTNTEAF
v_call: TRBV5-4; d_call: TRBD2; j_call: TRBJ2-7; cdr3_aa: ASSQGLAGDEQY
v_call: TRBV2; d_call: TRBD1; j_call: TRBJ1-5; cdr3_aa: ASSETGIYQPQH
v_call: TRBV27; d_call: TRBD1; j_call: TRBJ2-1; cdr3_aa: ASRSPGQGYNEQF
v_call: TRBV6-6; d_call: NA; j_call: TRBJ2-3; cdr3_aa: ASSQRRQVSTDTQY
v_call: TRBV4-1; d_call: NA; j_call: TRBJ1-3; cdr3_aa: ASSLSVASFSGNTIY
v_call: TRBV6-5; d_call: NA; j_call: TRBJ1-2; cdr3_aa: ASSQTRPYGYT
v_call: TRBV11-2; d_call: NA; j_call: TRBJ1-5; cdr3_aa: ASSLLKNQPQH
v_call: TRBV6-5; d_call: NA; j_call: TRBJ2-2; cdr3_aa: ASSSSGELF
v_call: TRBV6-1; d_call: NA; j_call: TRBJ2-1; cdr3_aa: ASSQQVTEQF
v_call: TRBV6-5; d_call: TRBD1; j_call: TRBJ1-2; cdr3_aa: ASRSPGKGGFGYT
v_call: TRBV7-6; d_call: NA; j_call: TRBJ1-2; cdr3_aa: ASSLASQGYGYT
v_call: TRBV2; d_call: TRBD1; j_call: TRBJ2-2; cdr3_aa: ASSEFPEGADTGELF
v_call: TRBV5-1; d_call: NA; j_call: TRBJ2-2; cdr3_aa: ASSLGFVVRSVGRELF
v_call: TRBV29-1; d_call: NA; j_call: TRBJ2-1; cdr3_aa: SADLTVAYNEQF
v_call: TRBV2; d_call: TRBD1; j_call: TRBJ2-3; cdr3_aa: ASIGDRHTQY
v_call: TRBV11-2; d_call: TRBD1; j_call: TRBJ2-7; cdr3_aa: ASSPSDRTYEQY